This TCR beta chain was obtained from a study of blood T cells in healthy people across ages. Germline V lookup: CDR1 SGHTA, CDR2 FQGNSA. This CDR3 spans 14 amino acids. V gave up 2 bases and J gave up 6 bases, with 10 bases separating them. The use of a sample-barcoded 5' primer and a J-beta primer mix characterized a second PCR of about 7 to 12 cycles. One entry per CDR3 protein, called by TCRdb with MiXCR from the 5' RACE reads. The sample has around 1,500,000 distinct CDR3 sequences, under 30% seen once. This TCR came from a woman in her twenties or thirties in good health. V and J are TRBV7-2 and TRBJ1-4, with a tentative D call TRBD1 (6 bases). Sequencing was carried out using blood. The CDR3 DNA sequence: TGTGCCAGCAGCTTAAGGGGGGAGGATGAAAAACTGTTTTTT. It codes for CASSLRGEDEKLFF.